These 21 T cell receptor delta chains came from one sample sequenced in a study of γδ T cells in repeated Plasmodium falciparum infection. TCRdb ran CATT on the multiplex PCR reads. Altogether more than 45,000 delta-chain clones are present, approximately 1.5% being singletons, with the ten largest covering approximately 15%. Flow sorting of PBMC yielded separate Vgamma9/Vdelta2+ and Vdelta2-negative gammadelta T cell populations for bulk repertoire analysis. The specimen sequenced was gamma-delta T cells from blood. These receptors came from a pool of human donors (malaria-infected and uninfected, not separated).

A few counts support this clone. TCRdb attributes to this sequence the protein of a much larger clone, which differs from the DNA translation at residue 6; a read error is likely, and the protein displayed is translated from the DNA. The rearrangement uses TRDV1 and TRDJ1; D uncertain. The J gene is absent in TCRdb and was assigned here via DNA matching to germline. CDR3 size: 17 residues. Germline V gene data show CDR1 as TSWWSYY and CDR2 as QGS. The ends were cut back, 3 bases at V and 3 bases at J, with 20 bases in the middle. The CDR3 DNA sequence: TGTGCTCTTGGGGAGTCGGAGTACGTGAGGGTCCCCGATAAACTCATCTTT. Its protein product is CALGESEYVRVPDKLIF.

This clone has at least ten counts. TCRdb's protein for this DNA is that of a much larger clone and differs from the translation at residue 3, likely a read error; the protein shown is the DNA translation. The V gene is TRDV2, the J gene TRDJ1, with D possibly matching TRDD2 (5 bases). CDR1 and CDR2 from the germline V gene are GEAIGNYY and EKD. The CDR3 length is 14 residues. The CDR3, as DNA: TGTGCCCGTGACTTCCCCTCTCTGCCCGATAAACTCATCTTT. Translating gives CARDFPSLPDKLIF.

Relative to its sample, this clone is medium-sized. The sample carries other DNA sequences with the same CDR3. J is TRDJ1 and V is TRDV2; 8 bases are shared with TRDD3. The CDR3 has 17 residues. Losses at the gene ends were 2 bases for V and 1 base for J; bases not matched to a gene: 11. From germline, CDR1 is GEAIGNYY and CDR2 EKD. The CDR3: CACDRGYWGYLTDKLIF. The CDR3 coding sequence is TGTGCCTGTGACAGGGGGTACTGGGGGTACCTCACCGATAAACTCATCTTT.

This clone has just a few counts. A read error likely explains this, since a far larger clone differs by one base. Other DNA sequences within the sample encode an identical CDR3. The V gene is TRDV1, the J gene TRDJ2, with 7 bases identical to TRDD3. Germline V gene data show CDR1 as TSWWSYY and CDR2 as QGS. J was trimmed by 2 bases and V by 0 bases; bases with no gene match: 27. The CDR3 length is 24 residues. In DNA form, the CDR3 reads TGTGCTCTTGGGGAACTTCCTCATGAACTTACCAACCGGGGGATTCAAAAGTTGACAGCACAACTCTTCTTT. Encoded protein: CALGELPHELTNRGIQKLTAQLFF.

Comments on this clone: The protein recorded in TCRdb matches a much larger clone and deviates from this DNA's translation at residue 6, suggesting a read error; the protein here is obtained by translating the DNA. The chain links TRDV1 to TRDJ1, with 8 bases matching TRDD3. The junction had 19 bases not matched to a gene; V was cut back by 4 bases and J by 0 bases. This CDR3 comprises 20 residues. Germline V CDR1 and CDR2: TSWWSYY, QGS. The CDR3, as DNA: TGTGCTCTTGGGGGGATGCTCCTCCCGGGATACGCCTCCTACACCGATAAACTCATCTTT. It translates to CALGGMLLPGYASYTDKLIF.

This clone was detected only a few times. Since a far larger clone is one base different, this is likely a read error. This same CDR3 is encoded by further DNA sequences in the sample. J gene calling gave no result, while the V gene is TRDV2; TRDD3, as called in the table, went unchecked against the DNA. The CDR3 consists of 22 residues. Germline-derived CDR1 and CDR2 are GEAIGNYY and EKD. The chain's CDR3 is CACDTSQPSTGDTSWDTRQMFF. CDR3 nucleotides: TGTGCCTGTGACACGAGCCAACCCTCGACGGGGGATACCTCCTGGGACACCCGACAGATGTTCTTC.

This clone appeared many times. This is likely an artifact of a read error, given a far larger clone one base away. This specimen includes other DNA sequences encoding the same CDR3. The V and J genes are TRDV2 and TRDJ1, with 12 bases fitting TRDD3. The CDR3 has 19 amino acids. The ends lost 0 bases at V and 5 bases at J; junction bases unmatched: 15. Germline V gene lookup returns CDR1 GEAIGNYY and CDR2 EKD. In DNA form, the CDR3 reads TGTGCCTGTGACACCGCGGGTGTACTGGGGGATACAGTGAGAGATAAACTCATCTTT. Protein: CACDTAGVLGDTVRDKLIF.

This clone was observed at least ten times. Other DNA sequences of this sample code for an identical CDR3. V usage is TRDV2 and J usage is TRDJ1, with 8 bases that match TRDD3. The germline V gene encodes CDR1 GEAIGNYY and CDR2 EKD. V dropped 0 bases and J dropped 0; count of bases not matched to a gene: 29. This CDR3 is built from 24 residues. DNA for the CDR3: TGTGCCTGTGACACCGTCCCCAATGTGCTGAATGGGGGATCTCAATGGAAGTACACCGATAAACTCATCTTT. It is translated as CACDTVPNVLNGGSQWKYTDKLIF.

This clone was observed many times. This may be a read error, as it is one base from a much larger clone. The V and J genes are TRDV1 and TRDJ1, with a tentative D call TRDD3 (5 bases). TCRdb supplies no J gene; here it was assigned by aligning the nucleotide sequence to germline. The CDR3 runs to 17 residues. The germline V gene encodes CDR1 TSWWSYY and CDR2 QGS. V lost 11 bases, J lost 2 bases, and 27 bases lay in between. CDR3 in amino acids: CAISVSKAHWKTDKLIF. The CDR3, as DNA: TGTGCTATCTCGGTGAGTAAGGCGCACTGGAAGACCGATAAACTCATCTTT.

This clone was found many times. This likely reflects a read error, since a far larger clone is one base away. Different DNA sequences within this sample yield the same CDR3. V and J are TRDV1 and TRDJ1; TRDD2 might be the D (8 bases). V was clipped by 0 bases and J by 5 bases, with 43 bases between them. Germline loops: CDR1 TSWWSYY, CDR2 QGS. The CDR3 length is 25 residues. CDR3 in amino acids: CALGELGPASYSWGFPLFLADKLIF. The DNA for the CDR3 is TGTGCTCTTGGGGAACTCGGGCCCGCTTCCTACAGCTGGGGGTTCCCCTTGTTCCTAGCGGATAAACTCATCTTT.

This clone was recorded many times. The amino acid sequence in TCRdb belongs to a much larger clone and departs from this DNA's translation at residue 12, likely a sequencing read error; the sequence shown is translated from the DNA. The chain recombines TRDV3 with TRDJ1, with 10 bases aligning to TRDD3. Looked up from germline, CDR1 is TVYSNPD and CDR2 is GDNSRS (reference sequence). The CDR3 is made up of 20 amino acids. V trimming: 1 base; J trimming: 1 base; junction bases outside the gene matches: 21. The chain's CDR3 is CAFIFSTELGDSGATDKLIF. CDR3 sequence (DNA): TGTGCCTTTATTTTCTCTACGGAACTGGGGGATTCAGGGGCCACCGATAAACTCATCTTT.

As for this clone: A read error likely explains this, since a far larger clone differs by one base. The sample has other DNA sequences that encode this CDR3 too. With the J gene uncalled, the V gene is TRDV1; the table assigns TRDD3, which was not confirmed against the DNA. The CDR3 consists of 19 residues. Germline V gene sequence: CDR1 TSWWSYY, CDR2 QGS. The CDR3 region is CALGDPWSGTGGYGVKLIF. Here the CDR3 DNA reads TGTGCTCTTGGGGATCCGTGGTCGGGTACTGGGGGATACGGCGTAAAGCTCATCTTT.

The table lists this clone with many counts. The TCRdb protein, from a much larger clone, departs from this DNA's translation at residue 8, likely by read error; the protein shown derives from the DNA. The gene calls are TRDV1 and TRDJ1, with TRDD3 identical over 8 bases. From germline, CDR1 is TSWWSYY and CDR2 QGS. The J segment lost 3 bases and the V segment lost 1 base, leaving 19 bases of the junction unmatched. The CDR3 is 20 residues long. The CDR3: CALGEPLSLHLGIPSDKLIF. The CDR3 bases are TGTGCTCTTGGGGAACCACTCTCCCTACATTTGGGGATACCTTCCGATAAACTCATCTTT.

Note on this clone: This likely traces to a read error, being one base from a far larger clone. The sample has other DNA sequences that encode this CDR3 too. The J gene is TRDJ1, the V gene TRDV2, with TRDD3 identical over 8 bases. Per germline, CDR1 GEAIGNYY and CDR2 EKD. This CDR3 is built from 17 residues. This chain's CDR3 is CACAPFWGKSYTDKLIF. CDR3 DNA: TGTGCCTGTGCCCCTTTCTGGGGGAAATCGTACACCGACAAACTCATCTTT.

To note about this clone: This probably arose from a read error, given a far larger clone one base away. Other DNA sequences from this sample encode an identical CDR3 as well. The V and J genes are TRDV1 and TRDJ1, with D tentatively TRDD3 (5 bases). Here the J gene was assigned by germline matching of the DNA, as TCRdb has none. The CDR3 extends over 21 amino acids. Trimming stripped 1 base from V and 2 bases from J, with 29 bases between. In germline, CDR1 is TSWWSYY, CDR2 QGS. In nucleotides, the CDR3 is TGTGCTCTTGGGGAACGTCCCCAGAAGCGGGATTATGCCCTCTCTACCGATAAACTCATCTTT. It yields the protein CALGERPQKRDYALSTDKLIF.

As regards this clone: A far larger clone differs by one base, so this is likely a read error. Other DNA sequences in this sample translate to the same CDR3. The chain carries TRDV3 and TRDJ1, with TRDD2 identical over 8 bases. The CDR3 sequence is 17 residues long. Germline CDR1 and CDR2: TVYSNPD and GDNSRS (reference sequence). In nucleotides, the CDR3 is TGTGCCTTTAGCTCGGCCTTCCTAAGATCCCGTACTAATAAACTCATCTTC. Translating it yields CAFSSAFLRSRTNKLIF. The full variable domain, in which reference TRDV3 and TRDJ1 provide the parts outside the CDR3, is CDKVTQSSPDQTVASGSEVVLLCTYDTVYSNPDLFWYRIRPDYSFQFVFYGDNSRSEGADFTQGRFSVKHILTQKAFHLVISPVRTEDSATYYCAFSSAFLRSRTNKLIFGKGTRVTVEP.

This clone was seen repeatedly, ten times or more. TCRdb lists the protein of a much larger clone for this DNA, which differs at residue 7, so this is likely a read error; the protein given here is translated from the DNA itself. V gene TRDV1 combines with J gene TRDJ1; no reliable D call. Between the trimmed V and J ends, which lost 0 bases and 2 bases, there was a span of 22 bases. The CDR3 loop spans 19 amino acids. Germline V gene lookup returns CDR1 TSWWSYY and CDR2 QGS. The DNA for the CDR3 is TGTGCTCTTGGGGAACTAGGGTCGTCCCGGTCCTTTATTACCGATAAACTCATCTTT. This codes for CALGELGSSRSFITDKLIF.

This clone was counted a few times. The protein TCRdb lists belongs to a much larger clone and differs from this DNA's translation at residue 4, which points to a read error; the protein shown is made from the DNA. The chain employs TRDV1 and TRDJ1, with 9 bases identical to TRDD3. The J gene comes from matching the DNA to germline here; TCRdb lacks it. V trimming: 7 bases; J trimming: 0 bases; junction bases outside the gene matches: 33. From germline, CDR1 is TSWWSYY and CDR2 QGS. The CDR3 spans 24 residues. Here the CDR3 reads CALEAQNVIPEPGDTSGYTDKLIF. As DNA, the CDR3 is TGTGCTCTTGAGGCCCAAAACGTAATTCCTGAGCCGGGGGATACTAGTGGGTACACCGATAAACTCATCTTT.

Worth noting for this clone: A far larger clone is only one base removed, so a read error is likely. This specimen includes other DNA sequences encoding the same CDR3. This chain uses TRDV3 with TRDJ1; 8 bases align to TRDD3. The germline V gene has CDR1 TVYSNPD and CDR2 GDNSRS (reference sequence). V shed 0 bases, J shed 0 bases, and the junction held 30 bases outside the gene matches. This CDR3 has 23 residues. DNA for the CDR3: TGTGCCTTTAGAGGAGTTAGGTCGGGCCTACAGGGTGGGGGATTACTGTACACCGATAAACTCATCTTT. The encoded protein is CAFRGVRSGLQGGGLLYTDKLIF.

This clone was found a few times. TCRdb attributes to this sequence the protein of a much larger clone, which differs from the DNA translation at residue 3; a read error is likely, and the protein displayed is translated from the DNA. The CDR3 sequence: CAHGSCAPTPWDWGPPYTDKLIF. CDR3 DNA: TGTGCTCATGGGTCCTGTGCTCCTACTCCTTGGGATTGGGGGCCACCCTACACCGATAAACTCATCTTT. The rearrangement uses TRDV1 and TRDJ1, with D possibly called TRDD2 or TRDD3 (6 bases each). This CDR3 has 23 residues. Germline V gives CDR1 TSWWSYY, CDR2 QGS.

Many counts were recorded for this clone. A much larger clone sits a single nucleotide away, making a read error possible. The same CDR3 is also encoded by other DNA sequences in this sample. The chain recombines TRDV1 with TRDJ1, with a possible D match to TRDD2 (5 bases). The germline V and J ends were trimmed by 5 bases and 0 bases, with 22 bases remaining between them. Looked up from germline, CDR1 is TSWWSYY and CDR2 is QGS. The CDR3 has 18 amino acids. The CDR3 DNA follows: TGTGCTCTTGGGATCGGACCTACGCGCTTACCTTACACCGATAAACTCATCTTT. It codes for CALGIGPTRLPYTDKLIF.